This T cell receptor (beta chain) was identified in a study of PD-1 blockade in classical Hodgkin lymphoma. Across the study: Every 2 weeks, patients got 3 mg/kg intravenous nivolumab.

The data were produced by immunoSEQ multiplex PCR, yet TCRdb's version contains in-frame clones alone and is incomplete. The profile shows around 31,000 clones, 81% of them singletons. The time point denotes: cycle 4 day 1 (C4D1), after 5 to 7 weeks of nivolumab. With no exception, relapse followed autologous stem cell transplantation in all patients, and brentuximab vedotin exposure varied. Study results and limitations: Complete responders possessed baseline diversity comparable to newly diagnosed patients. Sources of repertoire differences remain undefined, possibly disease activity or prior therapy.

As for this clone: Its antigen is undetermined.

The sample was peripheral blood mononuclear cells (PBMCs), taken before the fourth cycle of nivolumab. This sequence was found in a human donor with classical Hodgkin lymphoma.

Written as DNA, the CDR3 is TGCAGCGTAACGGCCCAGGGTTGGCGGGGATCCTACAATGAGCAGTTCTTC. Translating gives CSVTAQGWRGSYNEQFF. The chain is built from TRBV29-1 and TRBJ2-1, with D possibly matching TRBD2 (6 bases). Germline assignment: CDR1 SQVTM and CDR2 ANQGSEA. The CDR3 sequence is 17 residues long. The germline V and J ends were trimmed by 6 bases and 1 base, with 22 bases remaining between them.